The clone carrying this TCR beta chain was counted at least ten times. Germline CDR1 and CDR2: SQVTM and ANQGSEA. Trimming removed 3 bases from V and 8 bases from J, with 16 bases in between. The CDR3 spans 13 residues. This entry is derived from a study of early T cells in non-severe SARS-CoV-2 infection. MiXCR was run by TCRdb on the 5' RACE reads, yielding one entry per CDR3 protein. The table lists about 56,000 distinct CDR3 sequences, roughly a tenth of them singletons. The clonotype comes from an adult who was a healthcare worker with PCR-confirmed SARS-CoV-2 infection or an uninfected control (not recorded which). Sequenced input: whole blood. This rearrangement joins TRBV29-1 to TRBJ1-2; a possible D gene is TRBD1 (5 bases). The CDR3: CSVDDVQGYGYTF. CDR3 nucleotide sequence: TGCAGCGTTGACGACGTCCAGGGATACGGCTACACCTTC.